The 16 T cell receptor beta chains in this list originate from one sample, sequenced in a study of OX40 agonist ivuxolimab in advanced cancers. Clones were sequenced by immunoSEQ multiplex PCR, and TCRdb holds only the in-frame ones, with some missing. In the table there are 65,000 to 90,000 clones, 70% to 90% of which are singletons. The input for sequencing was CD4+ or CD8+ T cells sorted from blood, taken in a trial of the OX40 agonist ivuxolimab. The receptors were sampled from an adult with an advanced solid tumor such as melanoma, head and neck, liver or kidney cancer.

V is TRBV19 and J is TRBJ1-1; no definite D call. The CDR3 loop spans 12 amino acids. CDR1 LNHDA and CDR2 SQIVND come from the germline V gene (reference sequence). Trimming took 4 bases from V and 7 from J, leaving 10 bases between them. The CDR3 reads CASSKVESEAFF. The CDR3 region has the DNA TGTGCCAGTAGTAAAGTGGAAAGTGAAGCTTTCTTT.

The chain is built from TRBV18 and TRBJ1-4; D is undetermined. Trimming removed 0 bases from V and 1 base from J, with 6 bases in between. The germline V gene has CDR1 KGHSH and CDR2 LQKENI. This CDR3 contains 15 residues. The CDR3 region is CASSPPEITNEKLFF. For the CDR3, the DNA is TGTGCCAGCTCACCACCGGAGATAACTAATGAAAAACTGTTTTTT. Variable domain in full (rest from reference TRBV18 and TRBJ1-4): NAGVMQNPRHLVRRRGQEARLRCSPMKGHSHVYWYRQLPEEGLKFMVYLQKENIIDESGMPKERFSAEFPKEGPSILRIQQVVRGDSAAYFCASSPPEITNEKLFFGSGTQLSVL.

The J gene is TRBJ1-4, the V gene TRBV30, with D possibly TRBD1 on 6 matching bases. V was cut by 0 bases and J by 7 bases, with 12 bases left in between. Germline CDR1 is GTSNPN and CDR2 is SVGIG (reference sequence). There are 14 residues in the CDR3. The DNA of the CDR3 is TGTGCCTGGAGTGTACGGAGCAGGGGTGAAAAACTGTTTTTT. Protein product: CAWSVRSRGEKLFF. Full variable domain (outside the CDR3, taken from reference TRBV30 and TRBJ1-4): SQTIHQWPATLVQPVGSPLSLECTVEGTSNPNLYWYRQAAGRGLQLLFYSVGIGQISSEVPQNLSASRPQDRQFILSSKKLLLSDSGFYLCAWSVRSRGEKLFFGSGTQLSVL.

CDR3 nucleotides: TGCGCCAGCAGCTTGTCTACAGGGGAGGGAGAGACCCAGTACTTC. Translating gives CASSLSTGEGETQYF. V gene TRBV5-1 combines with J gene TRBJ2-5; D assignment may be TRBD1 or TRBD2 (7 bases each). The germline V gene encodes CDR1 SGHRS and CDR2 YFSETQ. The CDR3 covers 15 residues. Deletions cut 1 base from V and 4 bases from J, with 14 bases between.

V gene TRBV11-2 combines with J gene TRBJ1-1, with a weak D call TRBD1 (5 bases). Between the trimmed V and J ends, which lost 5 bases and 1 base, there was a span of 20 bases. Germline assignment: CDR1 SGHAT and CDR2 FQNNGV. The CDR3 is 17 amino acids. The CDR3 DNA sequence: TGTGCCAGCAGCCCCGTTTGGGGCAGCTCTGAGAACACTGAAGCTTTCTTT. This translates into CASSPVWGSSENTEAFF.

This clone was seen only once. The chain couples TRBV9 to TRBJ1-1; weak D call: TRBD1 (6 bases). This CDR3 has 17 amino acids. Germline lookup yields CDR1 SGDLS and CDR2 YYNGEE. Trimming removed 0 bases from V and 1 base from J, with 16 bases in between. CDR3 residues: CASSVGIGRGPNTEAFF. The CDR3 bases are TGTGCCAGCAGCGTAGGTATCGGCAGGGGCCCGAACACTGAAGCTTTCTTT. Full variable domain (outside the CDR3, taken from reference TRBV9 and TRBJ1-1): DSGVTQTPKHLITATGQRVTLRCSPRSGDLSVYWYQQSLDQGLQFLIQYYNGEERAKGNILERFSAQQFPDLHSELNLSSLELGDSALYFCASSVGIGRGPNTEAFFGQGTRLTVV.

J is TRBJ1-1 and V is TRBV10-3; unclear D gene. CDR3 length equals 12 residues. V lost 4 bases, J lost 10 bases, and 13 bases lay in between. Germline V gene data show CDR1 as ENHRY and CDR2 as SYGVKD. CDR3 coding DNA: TGTGCCATCAGTGTCGACCCCCGGGGAGCTTTCTTT. Amino acids: CAISVDPRGAFF.

The CDR3 DNA reads TGTGCCACCAGCAGAGATCTATCGGTGACAGGGTTCTACGAGCAGTACTTC. Translation gives CATSRDLSVTGFYEQYF. The chain has TRBV15 and TRBJ2-7; 7 bases align to TRBD1. This CDR3 is built from 17 residues. Unmatched junction bases numbered 11, after V lost 0 bases and J lost 3 bases. The germline CDR1 and CDR2 sequences are LNHNV and YYDKDF (reference sequence).

The chain recombines TRBV6-6 with TRBJ1-3, with 9 bases fitting TRBD1. The CDR3 sequence is 16 residues long. V dropped 6 bases and J dropped 3; count of bases not matched to a gene: 9. Germline V CDR1 and CDR2: MNHNY, SVGAGI (reference sequence). The CDR3 loop is CASRAGQGLVGNTIYF. The CDR3 nucleotides read TGTGCCAGCAGGGCCGGACAGGGGTTGGTTGGAAACACCATATATTTT.

The genes are TRBV18 and TRBJ1-1; D is unresolved. This CDR3 contains 15 residues. V was clipped by 3 bases and J by 3 bases, with 14 bases between them. From germline, CDR1 is KGHSH and CDR2 LQKENI. For the CDR3, the DNA is TGTGCCAGCTCACCCCCTAGTCAGAGACACACTGAAGCTTTCTTT. This gives the protein CASSPPSQRHTEAFF. Full variable domain (rest looked up from reference TRBV18 and TRBJ1-1): NAGVMQNPRHLVRRRGQEARLRCSPMKGHSHVYWYRQLPEEGLKFMVYLQKENIIDESGMPKERFSAEFPKEGPSILRIQQVVRGDSAAYFCASSPPSQRHTEAFFGQGTRLTVV.

This clone was recorded only once. The chain carries TRBV5-1 and TRBJ2-7, with D possibly being TRBD2 (6 bases). Looked up from germline, CDR1 is SGHRS and CDR2 is YFSETQ. The V gene lost 2 bases and the J gene lost 7 bases, with 16 bases spanning the gap. This CDR3 contains 14 residues. The CDR3 spells CASSLGPGVREQYF. CDR3 coding DNA: TGCGCCAGCAGCTTAGGGCCGGGGGTTCGGGAGCAGTACTTC.

This chain uses TRBV5-1 with TRBJ2-7, with D possibly TRBD2 on 5 matching bases. Germline CDR1 SGHRS, CDR2 YFSETQ. The CDR3 has 15 residues. Deletions cut 4 bases from V and 2 bases from J, with 16 bases between. The CDR3 DNA reads TGCGCCAGCAGCAGAACGGAGGCAGCACCCTACGAGCAGTACTTC. Translating it yields CASSRTEAAPYEQYF.

The chain combines TRBV7-2 with TRBJ1-6, with D hard to call. The germline gives CDR1 SGHTA, CDR2 FQGNSA. V lost 1 base, J lost 7 bases, and 8 bases lay in between. This CDR3 comprises 14 residues. CDR3 in DNA: TGTGCCAGCAGCTTAGGGATGGGAAATTCACCCCTCCACTTT. Protein product: CASSLGMGNSPLHF.

This clone occurred once. The rearrangement uses TRBV9 and TRBJ1-1; perhaps TRBD1 as D (5 bases). V lost 4 bases and J 0 bases, leaving 7 bases between the germline ends. Germline loops: CDR1 SGDLS, CDR2 YYNGEE. This CDR3 is 13 amino acids long. The DNA of the CDR3 is TGTGCCAGCAGCTCAGGGATGAACACTGAAGCTTTCTTT. Protein product: CASSSGMNTEAFF.

The CDR3 bases are TGTGCCAGCACGATAAGGGGGGTGAACACCGGGGAGCTGTTTTTT. This sequence encodes CASTIRGVNTGELFF. The V gene is TRBV7-9, the J gene TRBJ2-2; either TRBD1 or TRBD2 may fit D (6 bases each). The CDR3 sequence is 15 residues long. Germline CDR1 SEHNR, CDR2 FQNEAQ (reference sequence). V shed 7 bases and J shed 1 base, with 13 bases lying between them. Supplemented by reference TRBV7-9 and TRBJ2-2, the full variable domain reads DTGVSQNPRHKITKRGQNVTFRCDPISEHNRLYWYRQTLGQGPEFLTYFQNEAQLEKSRLLSDRFSAERPKGSFSTLEIQRTEQGDSAMYLCASTIRGVNTGELFFGEGSRLTVL.

CDR3 residues: CASSSQGALAGNTIYF. DNA of the CDR3: TGTGCCAGCAGTTCACAGGGGGCGCTTGCTGGAAACACCATATATTTT. V and J are TRBV6-5 and TRBJ1-3; 9 bases map to TRBD1. With V trimmed by 4 bases and J by 2 bases, 6 bases remained unmatched. Looked up from germline, CDR1 is MNHEY and CDR2 is SVGAGI. The CDR3 sequence is 16 residues long.